This TCR beta chain was sequenced in a study of cytomegalovirus exposure and HLA in healthy donors (dated by TCRdb to 2015 to 2018). About the full investigation: According to an earlier analysis of around 600 of the donors, about 179 million T cells yielded 100 million or so unique TCR beta sequences and 250 to 350 Gb of sequence data. Of the roughly 400 genotyped donors, around 81% fell in the genetic ancestry cluster associated with self-reported Caucasian donors. A later genetic analysis used genome-wide SNP genotypes for about 65% of the roughly 670 donors, treating that subset as a discovery cohort. Every repertoire in the discovery cohort had been generated on one and the same sequencing platform. In an earlier analysis of over 550 of the donors, high-throughput TCR beta sequencing was used to judge whether each TCR beta V gene segment behaved as functional or pseudogenic. Rather than using new phenotypic data, the later analysis identified candidate immune exposures from TCR beta sequences and from how often those sequences occurred across donors. Typing coverage varied by locus: roughly 629-640 donors for A, B, C, DRB1 and DQB1; approximately 500 for DQA1; more than 600 for DPA1; some 470 for DPB1. The study aimed to test whether cataloging public T cell receptors could reveal signatures of past pathogen exposure. Among some 400 genotyped donors of the cohort, an average of around 240,000 unique TCR beta nucleotide sequences was sequenced per donor, of which about 18% were non-productive. Along with the roughly 670-subject first cohort, a separate validation cohort of around 120 different subjects was used. To predict cytomegalovirus infection status, the study combined high-throughput TCR immunosequencing, statistical association of individual TCRs with disease status, and machine learning. HLA typing included class I and class II loci at four-digit resolution. Several DR-DQ haplotypes were handled as single units for association and clustering because linkage in the cohort was strong. An early release covering just under 650 HLA-typed donors comprised 250 to 350 gigabases of sequencing data and tens of millions of unique TCR sequences. A later analysis re-analyzed previously published TCR beta repertoires from 650 to 800 donors and added high-resolution HLA genotyping to study TCR occurrence patterns. Donor age, sex, ethnicity and CMV serostatus were compiled together with the repertoire data. The study used immunosequencing to profile the T cell repertoires of 670 or so subjects and linked those repertoires to cytomegalovirus serostatus.

To prepare the library, the immunoSEQ multiplex PCR assay was applied. For the multiplex PCR, a mixture combining 60 forward primers for TCR Vbeta segments and 13 reverse primers for TCR Jbeta segments was used. The CDR3 region of rearranged TCR beta genes was amplified from genomic DNA by a multiplex PCR assay. Amplified TCR beta libraries were sequenced as 87-base-pair reads on the Illumina HiSeq System. The paper's processing steps were these. In a later analysis, approximately 74 million unique TCR beta chains were counted across the 500 to 850 repertoires, and roughly 11 million of these chains were shared by at least two donors. Raw reads were error-corrected and collapsed into unique sequences by a nearest-neighbor algorithm in which closely related sequences were merged to remove PCR and sequencing errors. V, D and J gene segments were assigned by aligning CDR3 sequences to IMGT reference sequences. For a sequence to be retained, at least a six-nucleotide match to both a V gene segment and a J gene segment was required. A rearrangement counted as productive if the CDR3 had no stop codons and remained in frame with V and J, and every other rearrangement counted as non-productive. Following IMGT convention, CDR3 was defined as the stretch from the second conserved V-encoded cysteine up to the conserved J-encoded phenylalanine. In an earlier analysis of around 640 of the donors, sequences lacking an unambiguous match to a single V gene segment were excluded. In an earlier analysis of 450 to 700 of the donors, V segments were called functional above 56.7% productive rearrangements and were called segregating when the between-donor standard deviation exceeded 5%. To diagnose cytomegalovirus status from the catalog of TCR beta chain sequences, a statistical classification framework was built. A later analysis assigned V and J genes by comparing TCR nucleotide sequences with IMGT/GENE-DB human TR gene sequences. In a later analysis, CDR3 sequences and most-parsimonious VDJ recombination scenarios were assigned using the TCRdist pipeline. A later analysis defined each TCR beta chain by its CDR3 amino acid sequence plus V-gene family, and excluded reads lacking a unique V-gene family. In a later analysis, some 600 highly shared, low-generation-probability nucleotide sequences were removed to address suspected cross-contamination and a sequencing artifact. A later analysis calculated a clonal expansion index for each public chain from normalized within-repertoire ranks of inferred template counts. A later analysis computed generation probabilities with a VDJ recombination model fitted to out-of-frame rearrangements, and checked the results against IGoR. A later analysis scored TCR-TCR, TCR-HLA and TCR-CMV co-occurrence with hypergeometric tests, applying a repertoire-size bias correction to TCR pairs. To estimate false discovery rates, a later analysis permuted the HLA or CMV assignments 20 times. In a later analysis, co-occurring TCRs were grouped using DBSCAN, with TCRdist sequence similarity added in when clustering inside HLA-allele-positive subsets. For co-occurrence clustering, repertoires with fewer than 30,000 or more than 120,000 public chains were excluded, along with five repertoires with anomalous nucleotide sharing. This is the immuneACCESS table as TCRdb keeps it, with only in-frame sequences that have V and J called. A part of the clones is gone; compared with another copy, unresolved V genes explain less than half, and the rest is unexplained. The DNA was the basis for D and trimming; V, J and clone size are from that table. For this sample the table gives about 110,000 clones, of which 70% to 80% were detected only once. The ten largest clones take up roughly 5% of the sample.

The full study reports these points: Because counts were too low, 15 to 20 rarely observed V segments, including chromosome 9 orphons, were excluded from the earlier analysis of under 650 of the donors. Immune exposure information for the cohort was limited to CMV serostatus. The classifier was reported to diagnose cytomegalovirus status with high specificity and sensitivity in both the original cohort and the validation cohort. A later analysis found that TCR association rates varied across HLA loci, with DRB1 alleles showing the most associated TCRs and HLA-C alleles the fewest. Across donors, most TCR sequences were observed very rarely, whereas some public TCRs were present in many individuals. A later genetic analysis associated a missense DCLRE1C variant with V-gene and J-gene trimming of TCR beta chains, and an independent cohort replicated the association. This cohort had only TCR beta chains sequenced, and the lack of alpha or paired-chain data limited which features could be detected. In a later genetic analysis, fewer N-insertions in productive TCRs were reported among donors in an Asian-associated ancestry cluster than the roughly 710-donor mean. Sequencing depth was assumed to be roughly uniform across donors in the presence/absence analyses, though that assumption may not hold. Several of the top co-occurrence clusters appeared to be linked to parvovirus B19, influenza, CMV and Epstein-Barr virus, according to a later analysis. Correlated functional status among segregating V segments might be attributable to linkage disequilibrium, but an unknown experimental factor could not be ruled out. The 87-base-pair reads could not distinguish some IMGT-functional V segments, including TRBV6-2 and TRBV6-3, so those segments were excluded. A group of highly shared sequence variants was considered likely to be a technical artifact of the sequencing pipeline. In an earlier analysis of several hundred of the donors, most TCR beta V segments were observed in productive rearrangements about 90% or about 30% of the time, broadly matching IMGT annotations. When HLA alleles, especially DR and DQ, strongly co-occurred, attributing TCR associations to individual alleles was difficult. In the study, 150 to 200 TCR beta chains were listed as associated with cytomegalovirus. According to the authors, the approach could potentially be generalized to other disease states and immunological phenotypes. In a later analysis, HLA-associated TCR beta chains showed more clonal expansion and lower generation probabilities than non-associated chains that were equally common. Specific HLA alleles were associated with over 15,000 TCR beta sequences at a false discovery rate of 0.05 in a later analysis. A further reported finding was that TCR beta sequences accurately predicted the HLA-A and HLA-B alleles for most subjects in the first cohort. A few of the identified cytomegalovirus-associated TCR beta chains were confirmed in vitro to be specific for cytomegalovirus antigens. Because HLA typing was missing for some donors at each locus, association tests included only the typed subset. Most CMV-associated TCR beta chains appeared to be HLA-restricted in a later analysis, and the HLA associations seemed to be driven largely by CMV exposure.

The cohort consisted of 670 or so healthy bone marrow donors. All cohort members were sampled while nominally healthy, although unrecorded immune exposures were likely present. The donor tested CMV seropositive, placing the donor among the roughly 300 seropositive members of the cohort. Every donor gave a peripheral blood sample, and the peripheral blood mononuclear cells from that sample were used for TCR beta sequencing. Genomic DNA was extracted from the blood cell samples with the Qiagen DNeasy Blood Extraction Kit. The CDR3, from cysteine to phenylalanine, totals 15 residues. Solely the CDR3 DNA is kept, with 45 bases framed from the first base. CDR1 and CDR2, per the germline V gene, are MNHEY and SVGAGI. V is trimmed back by 5 bases and J by 0 bases, and the junction contains 7 bases that no gene match accounts for. To note about this clone: No antigen is known for it. There are no base qualities to consult, and no much larger clone falls within one base.

The V and J segments used are TRBV6-5 and TRBJ2-7; TRBD1 aligns with 7 central bases. The material sequenced was PBMCs. This sequence was found in a female donor in good health and CMV-seropositive. The DNA is TGTGCCAGCAGTCTAACGACAGGGCCCTCCTACGAGCAGTACTTC. This sequence encodes CASSLTTGPSYEQYF.